What follows are 21 T cell receptor beta chains derived from one specimen sequenced in a study of CXCR3-negative and CXCR3-positive naive CD8 T cells. UMI-labeled TRB cDNA libraries were prepared by 5' RACE. One entry per CDR3 protein, without DNA, is what TCRdb gives after re-calling the 5' RACE reads. Recorded for this sample: fewer than 80,000 distinct CDR3 sequences. The source material was naive CXCR3- CD8+ T cells from blood. Subset reported: CD45RO-CCR7+CD27+CD95- naive CD8+ T cells lacking CXCR3 (TNR3-). The receptors derive from a human donor in good health. Some clones in this sample may be carry-over from other donors' samples.

The rearrangement uses TRBV7-6 and TRBJ2-6; TCRdb reports TRBD1, a call that lacks DNA to check it against. Germline loops: CDR1 SGHVS, CDR2 FNYEAQ. CDR3 length equals 16 residues. CDR3 sequence: CASSPPDVSGANVLTF.

The chain links TRBV12-3 or TRBV12-4 to TRBJ2-1; checking the TCRdb D call of TRBD1 is not possible without DNA. This CDR3 region has 16 residues. The CDR3 region is CASSSRDSRSYNEQFF.

The V and J genes are TRBV28 and TRBJ1-1. The CDR3 is 14 residues long. Germline V CDR1 and CDR2: MDHEN, SYDVKM. CDR3 in amino acids: CASRDHRMNTEAFF.

The chain combines TRBV6-2 or TRBV6-3 with TRBJ1-1. CDR3 size: 13 residues. The germline V gene has CDR1 MNHEY and CDR2 SVGEGT. CDR3 sequence reads: CASSAAENTEAFF.

This chain joins TRBV7-8 and TRBJ2-1; the D call from TCRdb, TRBD2, cannot be confirmed without DNA. There are 16 residues in the CDR3. Germline CDR1 reads SGHVS; CDR2 reads FQNEAQ. CDR3 sequence: CASSLEGGLASHEQFF.

The chain combines TRBV6-5 with TRBJ1-5; absent DNA, TCRdb's TRBD1 call cannot be checked. Germline values: CDR1 MNHEY, CDR2 SVGAGI. The CDR3 covers 13 residues. CDR3: CASSPTGGQPQHF.

The chain couples TRBV9 to TRBJ1-3; TCRdb calls TRBD1, which cannot be checked without DNA. The CDR3 loop spans 11 amino acids. CDR1 SGDLS and CDR2 YYNGEE come from the germline V gene. The CDR3 loop reads CASGGGNTIYF. Full variable domain (outside the CDR3, taken from reference TRBV9 and TRBJ1-3): DSGVTQTPKHLITATGQRVTLRCSPRSGDLSVYWYQQSLDQGLQFLIQYYNGEERAKGNILERFSAQQFPDLHSELNLSSLELGDSALYFCASGGGNTIYFGEGSWLTVV.

This chain connects TRBV29-1 to TRBJ2-7; the D call of TRBD2 rests on TCRdb alone, since no DNA is present to check it. CDR3 length: 13 amino acids. Germline CDR1 and CDR2: SQVTM and ANQGSEA. This chain's CDR3 is CSVRLADSYEQYF.

The J gene is TRBJ1-1, the V gene TRBV29-1; absent DNA, TCRdb's TRBD1 call cannot be checked. The CDR3 runs 14 residues. The V gene's germline CDR1 is SQVTM and CDR2 ANQGSEA. CDR3 sequence reads: CSAVTGGGYTEAFF. Full variable domain (rest looked up from reference TRBV29-1 and TRBJ1-1): SAVISQKPSRDICQRGTSLTIQCQVDSQVTMMFWYRQQPGQSLTLIATANQGSEATYESGFVIDKFPISRPNLTFSTLTVSNMSPEDSSIYLCSAVTGGGYTEAFFGQGTRLTVV.

The chain recombines TRBV5-1 with TRBJ1-5; lacking DNA, the TRBD1 call made by TCRdb goes unchecked. The CDR3 is 13 amino acids. Looked up from germline, CDR1 is SGHRS and CDR2 is YFSETQ. CDR3 loop: CASSPGSNQPQHF.

This chain joins TRBV12-3 or TRBV12-4 and TRBJ1-6. The CDR3 is 15 residues long. CDR3 loop: CASSPSSSYNSPLHF.

This chain links TRBV28 with TRBJ2-7; TCRdb indicates TRBD2, and absent DNA this call remains unverified. This CDR3 is 14 amino acids long. Germline V gene lookup returns CDR1 MDHEN and CDR2 SYDVKM. The CDR3: CASSPGTSGYEQYF. Full variable domain (rest looked up from reference TRBV28 and TRBJ2-7): DVKVTQSSRYLVKRTGEKVFLECVQDMDHENMFWYRQDPGLGLRLIYFSYDVKMKEKGDIPEGYSVSREKKERFSLILESASTNQTSMYLCASSPGTSGYEQYFGPGTRLTVT.

The chain has TRBV4-1 and TRBJ2-2; with no DNA, the TCRdb D assignment of TRBD1 cannot be verified. Germline-derived CDR1 and CDR2 are MGHRA and YSYEKL. This CDR3 comprises 18 residues. The CDR3 spells CASSQETLDRVASGELFF.

The CDR3 region is CASSEGPGNTEAFF. The gene calls are TRBV9 and TRBJ1-1; TCRdb selects TRBD1, and the lack of DNA leaves this call unchecked. CDR3 length equals 14 residues. CDR1 SGDLS and CDR2 YYNGEE come from the germline V gene.

This chain joins TRBV27 and TRBJ2-5; TCRdb's assignment of TRBD2 cannot be checked, as there is no DNA. The CDR3 is 15 amino acids. The V gene's germline CDR1 is MNHEY and CDR2 SMNVEV (reference sequence). The CDR3 loop is CASSYTSGDQETQYF.

The chain couples TRBV20-1 to TRBJ2-7; TCRdb reports TRBD1, a call that lacks DNA to check it against. The CDR3 loop spans 16 amino acids. The germline CDR1 and CDR2 sequences are DFQATT and SNEGSKA (reference sequence). The CDR3 loop is CSARDAGLTGGYEQYF.

V and J are TRBV20-1 and TRBJ2-1. Looked up from germline, CDR1 is DFQATT and CDR2 is SNEGSKA (reference sequence). This CDR3 has 14 residues. The CDR3 here is CSAIAGLGYNEQFF.

The gene calls are TRBV7-6 and TRBJ2-7. The CDR3 length is 12 residues. CDR1 and CDR2 (germline): SGHVS, FNYEAQ. CDR3 amino acids: CASSSRFYEQYF.

This sequence joins TRBV12-3 or TRBV12-4 and TRBJ2-7; the D gene TCRdb calls, TRBD2, cannot be checked with no DNA. This CDR3 contains 13 residues. CDR3: CASNSGLAYEQYF.

The V and J genes are TRBV5-1 and TRBJ2-7; TCRdb calls TRBD2, which cannot be checked without DNA. From germline, CDR1 is SGHRS and CDR2 YFSETQ. This CDR3 is built from 16 residues. CDR3 protein: CASSLGLAGRVYEQYF.

This sequence joins TRBV12-3 or TRBV12-4 and TRBJ2-5; no DNA is available, so the TRBD1 call from TCRdb remains unchecked. The CDR3 loop spans 13 amino acids. The chain's CDR3 is CASSPAGEETQYF.